Sequencing of this T cell receptor (beta chain) was carried out in a study of identical twins. This CDR3 has 17 residues. The junction had 7 bases not matched to a gene; V was cut back by 3 bases and J by 0 bases. In germline, CDR1 is SEHNR, CDR2 FQNEAQ (reference sequence). TCRdb re-analysed the 5' RACE reads in MiXCR, keeping a single row per CDR3 protein. Altogether 1.5 million to 2 million distinct CDR3 sequences are present, less than 40% being singletons, with the ten largest covering about 0.27%. Source material: cord blood. The receptor's source is a newborn girl in good health. The chain links TRBV7-9 to TRBJ1-5, with 8 bases aligning to TRBD1. The CDR3 region is CASSFRDRRYSNQPQHF. The CDR3 nucleotides are TGTGCCAGCAGCTTCCGGGACAGGAGATATAGCAATCAGCCCCAGCATTTT.